The clone carrying this T cell receptor beta chain was counted many times. Each CDR3 protein is one row after TCRdb ran MiXCR on the RT-PCR reads. This table holds hundreds of thousands of distinct CDR3 sequences, 11% to 15% found once. V was shortened by 10 bases and J by 3 bases, with 15 bases between the two germline ends. The CDR3 runs 13 residues. CDR1 and CDR2 from the germline V gene are ENHRY and SYGVKD. This TCR derives from a female donor in good health, serving as a healthy control. The sample comprised memory CD4+ T cells from blood. The chain combines TRBV10-3 with TRBJ1-1; D uncertain. CDR3 in amino acids: CATREGYDTEAFF. CDR3 bases: TGTGCCACTAGGGAGGGATATGACACTGAAGCTTTCTTT.